This TCR beta chain derives from a study of vaccination and CD4 T cells after COVID-19. Points on this clonotype: Its antigen is as yet unknown.

Sequencing of DNA taken from cultured CD4+ T cells relied on the Oncomine TCR Beta short-read assay. After culture, CD4+ T cells served as the source for genomic DNA extraction. TCRdb analysed the PCR reads with MiXCR anew, one entry per CDR3 protein. The sample lists 8,500 to 13,000 distinct CDR3 sequences; 41% were seen once. Study-wide results and limits: Median SARS-CoV-2-reactive clonotype numbers rose nonsignificantly, 21 to 38. Analysis covered relatively few convalescent patients and lacked any early post-infection timepoints.

The V end was cut by 6 bases, the J end by 10 bases, with 18 bases between. CDR1 and CDR2 from the germline V gene are MNHNS and SASEGT. The CDR3 loop spans 13 amino acids. Treatment reported: approximately 11-day PBMC culture with coronavirus spike peptide pools or control peptides (ViraFEST assay). The chain joins TRBV6-1 to TRBJ1-1; possibly TRBD1 for D (6 bases). Sequencing was performed on CD4+ T cells from blood, cultured in vitro, taken after SARS-CoV-2 vaccination. This receptor was obtained from a human donor who had recovered from COVID-19. CDR3 nucleotide sequence: TGTGCCAGCAGGACTACAGGGCCGGGCGCAGCTTTCTTT. Protein: CASRTTGPGAAFF.